These 22 T cell receptor beta chains came from one sample sequenced in a study of blood T cell repertoires in COVID-19. The table came from immunoSEQ multiplex PCR; TCRdb's copy has only in-frame clones and leaves some out. Here the sample spans around 120,000 clones, about nine tenths being singletons. Sequencing used peripheral blood. The source of these receptors is a woman aged 70-85 years with acute or convalescent COVID-19.

DNA for the CDR3: TGTGCCAGCAGGTCAGTGAACACTGAAGCTTTCTTT. It is translated as CASRSVNTEAFF. The chain employs TRBV5-4 and TRBJ1-1; no clear D. There are 12 residues in the CDR3. V was clipped by 5 bases and J by 0 bases, with 5 bases between them. CDR1 is SGHNT and CDR2 is YYREEE in the germline V gene (reference sequence). Combining the CDR3 with reference TRBV5-4 and TRBJ1-1 gives the whole variable domain ETGVTQSPTHLIKTRGQQVTLRCSSQSGHNTVSWYQQALGQGPQFIFQYYREEENGRGNFPPRFSGLQFPNYSSELNVNALELDDSALYLCASRSVNTEAFFGQGTRLTVV.

The V and J genes are TRBV24-1 and TRBJ2-1; 8 nucleotides align to TRBD2. This CDR3 is 15 amino acids long. The ends lost 4 bases at V and 8 bases at J; junction bases unmatched: 9. CDR1 is KGHDR and CDR2 is SFDVKD in the germline V gene. CDR3 sequence: CATSDPGLGGHEQFF. The CDR3 coding sequence is TGTGCCACCAGTGACCCGGGACTAGGCGGCCATGAGCAGTTCTTC.

This sequence joins TRBV5-1 and TRBJ1-4; tentatively, D is TRBD1 (6 bases). Trimming left V 4 bases short and J 4 bases short, with 11 bases between. The germline gives CDR1 SGHRS, CDR2 YFSETQ. The CDR3 is 14 amino acids. The CDR3 protein is CASSPGTINEKLFF. In DNA form, the CDR3 reads TGCGCCAGCAGCCCCGGGACAATTAATGAAAAACTGTTTTTT.

The chain couples TRBV24-1 to TRBJ1-2; D not certain. Trimming cost V 7 bases and J 1 base, with 12 bases left between them. The CDR3 contains 14 residues. In germline, CDR1 is KGHDR, CDR2 SFDVKD. As DNA, the CDR3 is TGTGCCACCAGGCCCGGGGAGAGTAACTATGGCTACACCTTC. This sequence encodes CATRPGESNYGYTF.

This chain uses TRBV29-1 with TRBJ1-1; no firm D call. The CDR3 runs 14 residues. Germline V gene lookup returns CDR1 SQVTM and CDR2 ANQGSEA. The CDR3 loop reads CSTVGVMKNTEAFF. The CDR3 bases are TGCAGTACAGTCGGGGTGATGAAGAACACTGAAGCTTTCTTT.

J is TRBJ1-5 and V is TRBV5-5; D might be TRBD1 (6 bases). CDR1 SGHKS and CDR2 YYEKEE come from the germline V gene (reference sequence). The CDR3 length is 15 residues. Trimming cost V 4 bases and J 2 bases, with 13 bases left between them. The CDR3 DNA reads as TGTGCCAGCAGCCCCAGGGCAGGGGGCAATCAGCCCCAGCATTTT. Residues: CASSPRAGGNQPQHF.

This clone has only a few counts. This chain uses TRBV14 with TRBJ2-1, with 8 nucleotides matching TRBD1. Germline CDR1 and CDR2: SGHDN and FVKESK. The CDR3 has 17 amino acids. V gave up 4 bases and J gave up 3 bases; unmatched junction bases: 11. In DNA form, the CDR3 reads TGTGCCAGCAGCCCAAGGCAGGGGGCAAAAGACTACAATGAGCAGTTCTTC. This gives the protein CASSPRQGAKDYNEQFF.

The chain combines TRBV7-9 with TRBJ2-5; 10 nucleotides align to TRBD1. CDR1 is SEHNR, CDR2 FQNEAQ, per germline (reference sequence). CDR3 length equals 18 residues. The V and J ends lost 5 bases and 5 bases, in that order; junction bases with no gene match: 17. The CDR3 nucleotides are TGTGCCAGCAGCGAACGCCTGAGGGACAGGGGTTTATTGGAGACCCAGTACTTC. Translating it yields CASSERLRDRGLLETQYF.

A word on this clone: The junction departs from the called germline gene at one end, perhaps through a read error. V and J are TRBV19 and TRBJ1-4, with a weak D call TRBD1 (6 bases). The CDR3 spans 14 residues. Germline V gene sequence: CDR1 LNHDA, CDR2 SQIVND (reference sequence). The CDR3 sequence: CASSLGGAKEKLFF. CDR3 coding DNA: TGTGCCAGTAGTCTGGGGGGGGCTAAAGAAAAACTGTTTTTT.

This clone was seen only a few times. The chain has TRBV29-1 and TRBJ1-1; 7 bases are shared with TRBD1. The germline gives CDR1 SQVTM, CDR2 ANQGSEA. This CDR3 is 14 amino acids long. The V gene end was trimmed by 0 bases and the J gene end by 7 bases; junction bases not matched to a gene: 8. CDR3 in DNA: TGCAGCGTTGAAGATCGGGACAGAACCATTGAAGCTTTCTTT. This translates into CSVEDRDRTIEAFF.

The CDR3, as DNA: TGTGCCAGCAGTTTCCCCCCGGGGGGAAGCTACGAGCAGTACTTC. Amino acids: CASSFPPGGSYEQYF. V and J are TRBV28 and TRBJ2-7; TRBD2 matches 7 bases. The CDR3 length is 15 residues. J was trimmed by 3 bases and V by 3 bases; bases with no gene match: 8. Per the germline V gene, CDR1 is MDHEN and CDR2 is SYDVKM.

This chain joins TRBV3-1 (or the pseudogene TRBV3-2) and TRBJ1-4; D is undetermined. Germline V gives CDR1 LGHDT, CDR2 YNNKEL (reference sequence). The CDR3 spans 14 residues. Trimming cost V 1 base and J 10 bases, with 13 bases left between them. The CDR3 DNA is TGTGCCAGCAGCCAAGGTGTCGGAGTCGGAAAACTGTTTTTT. Its translation: CASSQGVGVGKLFF.

This clone was seen a handful of times. The chain links TRBV6-1 to TRBJ2-3; 8 bases are shared with TRBD2. Unmatched junction bases numbered 6, after V lost 4 bases and J lost 0 bases. The germline V gene has CDR1 MNHNS and CDR2 SASEGT. CDR3 length equals 16 residues. This CDR3 is CASSVGLAQSTDTQYF. The DNA for the CDR3 is TGTGCCAGCAGTGTAGGACTAGCTCAGAGCACAGATACGCAGTATTTT.

The chain has TRBV6-5 and TRBJ1-1; D is unclear. V lost 7 bases, J lost 6 bases, and 21 bases lay in between. CDR3 length: 15 residues. Germline lookup yields CDR1 MNHEY and CDR2 SVGAGI. CDR3 bases: TGTGCCAGCATCCCAGCGGCGGCCGTGTATCCTGAAGCTTTCTTT. As protein: CASIPAAAVYPEAFF.

The chain employs TRBV5-5 and TRBJ1-4; 8 bases fit TRBD1. The CDR3 is 13 residues long. Germline loops: CDR1 SGHKS, CDR2 YYEKEE (reference sequence). The V and J ends lost 4 bases and 8 bases, in that order; junction bases with no gene match: 4. CDR3 residues: CASSLRTGEKLFF. The CDR3, as DNA: TGTGCCAGCAGCCTGAGGACAGGGGAAAAACTGTTTTTT.

This clone was recorded only once. The rearrangement links TRBV2 to TRBJ1-2; 12 bases agree with TRBD1. J was trimmed by 6 bases and V by 1 base; bases with no gene match: 6. The CDR3 runs to 16 residues. Germline values: CDR1 SNHLY, CDR2 FYNNEI. CDR3 coding DNA: TGTGCCAGCAGTGAAGGTCCGGGGACAGGGGGCAATGGCTACACCTTC. Encoded protein: CASSEGPGTGGNGYTF.

J is TRBJ1-4 and V is TRBV28; 8 bases fit TRBD1. The germline gives CDR1 MDHEN, CDR2 SYDVKM. V shed 6 bases, J shed 7 bases, and the junction held 10 bases outside the gene matches. There are 15 residues in the CDR3. CDR3 amino acids: CASRGTGQIAEKLFF. CDR3 nucleotides: TGTGCCAGCAGGGGGACAGGCCAAATCGCTGAAAAACTGTTTTTT. Full variable domain (missing parts from reference TRBV28 and TRBJ1-4): DVKVTQSSRYLVKRTGEKVFLECVQDMDHENMFWYRQDPGLGLRLIYFSYDVKMKEKGDIPEGYSVSREKKERFSLILESASTNQTSMYLCASRGTGQIAEKLFFGSGTQLSVL.

The chain links TRBV19 to TRBJ1-1; TRBD1 aligns across 10 bases. The CDR3 is made up of 16 amino acids. Germline lookup yields CDR1 LNHDA and CDR2 SQIVND (reference sequence). After removal of 4 bases from V and 5 bases from J, the junction contained 10 bases not matched to a gene. CDR3: CASSTGQGRGGTEAFF. CDR3 coding DNA: TGTGCCAGTAGTACGGGACAGGGGCGAGGGGGTACTGAAGCTTTCTTT.

The V call is TRBV12-3 or TRBV12-4, the J call TRBJ1-2; TRBD1 aligns across 8 bases. V was pared by 5 bases and J by 8 bases, with 7 bases of the junction left unmatched. This CDR3 is 13 amino acids long. The CDR3 DNA reads TGTGCCAGCAGTGGACAGGGCGCAGGAGGCTACACCTTC. It is translated as CASSGQGAGGYTF.

The V gene is TRBV7-2, the J gene TRBJ2-7, with TRBD2 matching over 10 bases. This CDR3 comprises 15 residues. Germline V gene sequence: CDR1 SGHTA, CDR2 FQGNSA. V was clipped by 2 bases and J by 6 bases; unmatched bases: 7. DNA for the CDR3: TGTGCCAGCAGCTTAAACAGCGGGGGGGCCGGCGAGCAGTACTTC. Protein product: CASSLNSGGAGEQYF.

The genes are TRBV27 and TRBJ2-3; no definite D call. The CDR3 runs 13 residues. Looked up from germline, CDR1 is MNHEY and CDR2 is SMNVEV (reference sequence). V was cut by 4 bases and J by 9 bases, with 14 bases left in between. This CDR3 reads CASSYSSRRTQYF. CDR3 DNA: TGTGCCAGCAGTTATTCGTCGCGGCGGACGCAGTATTTT.

This chain uses TRBV2 with TRBJ2-7; TRBD1 matches 7 bases. The CDR3 spans 12 residues. Germline CDR1 and CDR2: SNHLY and FYNNEI. Losses at the gene ends were 7 bases for V and 3 bases for J; bases not matched to a gene: 3. The DNA of the CDR3 is TGTGCCAGCACCAGGACAGGCTACGAGCAGTACTTC. Amino acids: CASTRTGYEQYF.